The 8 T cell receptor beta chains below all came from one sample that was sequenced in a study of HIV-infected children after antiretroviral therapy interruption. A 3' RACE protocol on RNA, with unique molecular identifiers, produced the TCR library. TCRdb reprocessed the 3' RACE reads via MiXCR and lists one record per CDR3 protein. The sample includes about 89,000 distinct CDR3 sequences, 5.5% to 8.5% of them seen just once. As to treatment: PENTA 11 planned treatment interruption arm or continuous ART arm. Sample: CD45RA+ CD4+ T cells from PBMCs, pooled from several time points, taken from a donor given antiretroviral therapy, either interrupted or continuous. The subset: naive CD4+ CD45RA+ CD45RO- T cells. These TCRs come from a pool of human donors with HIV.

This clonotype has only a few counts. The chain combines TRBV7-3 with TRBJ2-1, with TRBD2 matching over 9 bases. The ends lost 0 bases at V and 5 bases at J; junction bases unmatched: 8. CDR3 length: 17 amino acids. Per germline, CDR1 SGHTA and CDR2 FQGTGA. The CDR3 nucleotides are TGTGCCAGCAGCTTAACGTTGCGGGGGGGGACCGACAATGAGCAGTTCTTC. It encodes CASSLTLRGGTDNEQFF.

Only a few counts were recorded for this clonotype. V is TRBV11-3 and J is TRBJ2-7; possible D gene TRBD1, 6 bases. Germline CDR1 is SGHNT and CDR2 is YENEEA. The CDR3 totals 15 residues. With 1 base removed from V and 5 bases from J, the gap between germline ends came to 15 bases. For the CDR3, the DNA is TGTGCCAGCAGCTTAGGGGCTTCTGGACAGAACGAGCAGTACTTC. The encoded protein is CASSLGASGQNEQYF.

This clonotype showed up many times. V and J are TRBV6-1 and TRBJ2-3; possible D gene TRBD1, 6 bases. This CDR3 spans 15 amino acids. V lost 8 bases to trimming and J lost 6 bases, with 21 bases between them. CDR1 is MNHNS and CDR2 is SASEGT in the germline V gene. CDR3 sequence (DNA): TGTGCCAGCGTAAGGGGGAGTGGTGCGTCTGATACGCAGTATTTT. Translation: CASVRGSGASDTQYF.

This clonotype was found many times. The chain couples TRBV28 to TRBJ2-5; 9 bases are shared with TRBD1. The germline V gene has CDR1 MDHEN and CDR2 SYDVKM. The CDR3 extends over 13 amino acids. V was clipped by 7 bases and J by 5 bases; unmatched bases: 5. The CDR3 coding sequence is TGTGCCAGCACGACAGGGGGTGGGGAGACCCAGTACTTC. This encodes CASTTGGGETQYF.

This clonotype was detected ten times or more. CDR3 sequence reads: CASSNRGLDTEAFF. CDR3 in DNA: TGTGCCAGCAGCAACAGGGGGCTCGACACTGAAGCTTTCTTT. The chain recombines TRBV7-9 with TRBJ1-1; TRBD1 matches at 9 bases. CDR1 is SEHNR, CDR2 FQNEAQ, per germline (reference sequence). This CDR3 has 14 amino acids. With 5 bases clipped from V and 3 bases from J, the junction kept 4 bases outside the gene matches.

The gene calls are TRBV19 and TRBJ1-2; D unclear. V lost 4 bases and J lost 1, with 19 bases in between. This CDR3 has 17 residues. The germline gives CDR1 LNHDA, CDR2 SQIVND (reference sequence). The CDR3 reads CASSTSVSGIHNYGYTF. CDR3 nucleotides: TGTGCCAGTAGTACCTCAGTCTCCGGGATTCATAACTATGGCTACACCTTC.

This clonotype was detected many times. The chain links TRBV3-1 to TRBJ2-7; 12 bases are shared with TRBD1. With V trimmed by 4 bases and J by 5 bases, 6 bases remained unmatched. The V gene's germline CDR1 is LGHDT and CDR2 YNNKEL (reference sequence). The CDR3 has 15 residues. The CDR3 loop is CASSPRDRGLDEQYF. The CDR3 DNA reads TGTGCCAGCAGCCCGCGGGACAGGGGGCTCGACGAGCAGTACTTC.

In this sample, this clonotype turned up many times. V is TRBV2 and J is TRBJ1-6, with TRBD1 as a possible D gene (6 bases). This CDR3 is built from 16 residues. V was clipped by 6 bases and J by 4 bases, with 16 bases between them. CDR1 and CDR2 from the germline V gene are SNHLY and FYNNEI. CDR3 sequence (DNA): TGTGCCAGCAGGGGGGCGGCGGGATTGTATAATTCACCCCTCCACTTT. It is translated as CASRGAAGLYNSPLHF.